The 18 T cell receptor beta chains given below trace back to one sample, sequenced in a study of T cell repertoires in cytomegalovirus infection. These receptors' antigens are unknown. TCRdb reprocessed the reads with MiXCR, giving one entry per CDR3 protein. This repertoire shows 650,000 to 900,000 distinct CDR3 sequences, about 27% found once; its top ten account for approximately 14%. Sequencing used cultured CD8+ T cells from PBMCs, obtained from culture after CMV antigen stimulation. The receptors were sampled from a human donor in good health (CMV status not recorded). Some clones in this sample may be carry-over from other donors' samples.

This clonotype was seen more than once but under ten times. The CDR3 spells CASSLVGRGRSDQFF. The CDR3 DNA reads TGTGCCAGCAGCCTCGTGGGGCGGGGGAGGTCGGACCAGTTCTTC. This chain uses TRBV7-9 with TRBJ2-1, with 7 bases matching TRBD2. J gave up 13 bases and V 5 bases, and 17 bases lay outside the gene matches. CDR1 and CDR2 from the germline V gene are SEHNR and FQNEAQ (reference sequence). CDR3 length: 15 amino acids. Full variable domain (outside the CDR3, taken from reference TRBV7-9 and TRBJ2-1): DTGVSQNPRHKITKRGQNVTFRCDPISEHNRLYWYRQTLGQGPEFLTYFQNEAQLEKSRLLSDRFSAERPKGSFSTLEIQRTEQGDSAMYLCASSLVGRGRSDQFFGPGTRLTVL.

This clonotype occurred many times. The chain carries TRBV7-8 and TRBJ1-1; D unresolved. In germline, CDR1 is SGHVS, CDR2 FQNEAQ. This CDR3 comprises 11 residues. This chain's CDR3 is CASEENTEAFF. CDR3 coding DNA: TGTGCGTCGGAAGAGAACACTGAAGCTTTCTTT. Drawing the rest from reference TRBV7-8 and TRBJ1-1, the complete variable domain is GAGVSQSPRYKVAKRGQDVALRCDPISGHVSLFWYQQALGQGPEFLTYFQNEAQLDKSGLPSDRFFAERPEGSVSTLKIQRTQQEDSAVYLCASEENTEAFFGQGTRLTVV.

This clonotype turned up a few times. V gene TRBV5-1 combines with J gene TRBJ2-7; no definite D call. V was cut by 1 base and J by 4 bases, with 18 bases left in between. This CDR3 is built from 16 residues. Germline V gene sequence: CDR1 SGHRS, CDR2 YFSETQ. CDR3 in amino acids: CASSLYSEFGVYEQYF. Here the CDR3 DNA reads TGCGCCAGCAGCTTGTATTCGGAGTTTGGGGTATACGAGCAGTACTTC. Full variable domain (missing parts from reference TRBV5-1 and TRBJ2-7): KAGVTQTPRYLIKTRGQQVTLSCSPISGHRSVSWYQQTPGQGLQFLFEYFSETQRNKGNFPGRFSGRQFSNSRSEMNVSTLELGDSALYLCASSLYSEFGVYEQYFGPGTRLTVT.

This clonotype was observed a few times. CDR3 sequence (DNA): TGTGCCAGCAGTTTCTACGGGGGGATTATGGGGGCCCATCTGGACACTGAAGCTTTCTTT. It translates to CASSFYGGIMGAHLDTEAFF. This chain connects TRBV27 to TRBJ1-1; tentatively, D is TRBD1 (6 bases). CDR3 length: 20 residues. Trimming pared 3 bases from V and 3 bases from J, leaving 29 bases between. Germline V lookup: CDR1 MNHEY, CDR2 SMNVEV (reference sequence).

This clonotype was recorded a few times. This rearrangement joins TRBV4-3 to TRBJ1-6, with D perhaps TRBD1 (5 bases). The CDR3 spans 16 residues. The germline V and J ends were trimmed by 0 bases and 2 bases, with 8 bases remaining between them. CDR1 is LGHNA and CDR2 is YSLEER in the germline V gene. CDR3 loop: CASSQDWGAYNSPLHF. In DNA, the CDR3 is TGCGCCAGCAGCCAAGATTGGGGGGCCTATAATTCACCCCTCCACTTT.

J is TRBJ1-6 and V is TRBV6-6; 7 bases are shared with TRBD1. The junction had 11 bases not matched to a gene; V was cut back by 7 bases and J by 8 bases. The CDR3 consists of 15 residues. Germline values: CDR1 MNHNY, CDR2 SVGAGI (reference sequence). CDR3 DNA: TGTGCCAGCAAACGGGACAGAGGCGTTGATTCACCCCTCCACTTT. Translating gives CASKRDRGVDSPLHF.

This clonotype has more than one count but fewer than ten. The chain combines TRBV7-8 with TRBJ1-4, with D tentatively TRBD1 (5 bases). The V end lost 5 bases, the J end lost 4 bases, and 20 bases lay between the germline ends. Germline V gene data show CDR1 as SGHVS and CDR2 as FQNEAQ. This CDR3 region has 17 residues. The CDR3 here is CASSPQGPPSINEKLFF. CDR3 coding DNA: TGTGCCAGCAGCCCCCAGGGACCGCCATCCATTAATGAAAAACTGTTTTTT.

The table lists this clonotype with many counts. This chain joins TRBV19 and TRBJ1-5; a weak D match, TRBD1 (5 bases). CDR1 is LNHDA, CDR2 SQIVND, per germline (reference sequence). This CDR3 region has 14 residues. V was clipped by 7 bases and J by 5 bases, with 15 bases between them. CDR3 region: CASKSDSSDQPQHF. CDR3 DNA: TGTGCCAGTAAAAGCGACAGTAGTGATCAGCCCCAGCATTTT.

The V call is TRBV7-9, the J call TRBJ2-3, with TRBD1 matching over 7 bases. With 5 bases clipped from V and 4 bases from J, the junction kept 3 bases outside the gene matches. Germline V CDR1 and CDR2: SEHNR, FQNEAQ (reference sequence). The CDR3 is 13 amino acids. Here the CDR3 reads CASSGQAADTQYF. The CDR3 DNA reads TGTGCCAGCAGCGGACAGGCGGCAGATACGCAGTATTTT.

The chain couples TRBV7-6 to TRBJ1-2, with D possibly being TRBD1 (5 bases). V lost 5 bases and J lost 7, with 14 bases in between. This CDR3 is built from 13 residues. Germline V gives CDR1 SGHVS, CDR2 FNYEAQ. CDR3 residues: CASSRSGQSGYTF. The CDR3 DNA follows: TGTGCCAGCAGCCGTTCGGGGCAGAGTGGCTACACCTTC.

V is TRBV6-2 or TRBV6-3 and J is TRBJ1-1, with unresolved D. CDR3 length: 12 amino acids. Germline V gives CDR1 MNHEY, CDR2 SVGEGT. V lost 6 bases and J 11 bases, leaving 16 bases between the germline ends. The CDR3: CASSYPELGAFF. The CDR3 region has the DNA TGTGCCAGCAGCTACCCTGAATTGGGGGCTTTCTTT.

The CDR3 region is CASSQTAGLAWEQFF. The CDR3 DNA reads as TGCGCCAGCAGCCAAACAGCGGGACTAGCGTGGGAGCAGTTCTTC. The rearrangement links TRBV4-3 to TRBJ2-1; the match to TRBD2 covers 10 bases. CDR3 length: 15 amino acids. With V trimmed by 2 bases and J by 10 bases, 8 bases remained unmatched. The V gene's germline CDR1 is LGHNA and CDR2 YSLEER.

This clonotype was picked up many times. This chain uses TRBV4-3 with TRBJ2-5, with no clear D. Germline V CDR1 and CDR2: LGHNA, YSLEER. CDR3 length equals 13 residues. Between the trimmed V and J ends, which lost 0 bases and 5 bases, there was a span of 7 bases. CDR3 sequence: CASSQDLSETQYF. Here the CDR3 DNA reads TGCGCCAGCAGCCAAGATCTGAGTGAGACCCAGTACTTC.

The J gene is TRBJ1-1, the V gene TRBV19, with unresolved D. The ends were cut back, 3 bases at V and 2 bases at J, with 13 bases in the middle. Germline CDR1 and CDR2: LNHDA and SQIVND (reference sequence). The CDR3 runs to 15 residues. The CDR3 region is CASSMAALGNTEAFF. As DNA, the CDR3 is TGTGCCAGTAGTATGGCAGCCTTGGGAAACACTGAAGCTTTCTTT.

The rearrangement joins TRBV7-9 to TRBJ2-7; 7 nucleotides agree with TRBD1. The CDR3 runs 13 residues. Germline values: CDR1 SEHNR, CDR2 FQNEAQ (reference sequence). Trimming at V came to 4 bases and at J to 5 bases, leaving 5 bases not matched to a gene. The CDR3 spells CASSSTGFHEQYV. CDR3 DNA: TGTGCCAGCAGCTCGACAGGGTTCCACGAGCAGTACGTC.

This clonotype has more than one count but fewer than ten. V usage is TRBV5-6 and J usage is TRBJ2-2, with D perhaps TRBD1 (6 bases). Per germline, CDR1 SGHDT and CDR2 YYEEEE. Trimming left V 0 bases short and J 6 bases short, with 6 bases between. There are 13 residues in the CDR3. The CDR3 region is CASSLGTAGELFF. Here the CDR3 DNA reads TGTGCCAGCAGCTTGGGGACAGCCGGGGAGCTGTTTTTT.

The chain links TRBV5-6 to TRBJ2-7, with 8 bases aligning to TRBD1. Germline CDR1 reads SGHDT; CDR2 reads YYEEEE. This CDR3 has 14 residues. The J segment lost 4 bases and the V segment lost 2 bases, leaving 5 bases of the junction unmatched. In nucleotides, the CDR3 is TGTGCCAGCAGCTTAAGGACAGGGTGGTACGAGCAGTACTTC. This encodes CASSLRTGWYEQYF.

This clonotype occurred a few times. The rearrangement uses TRBV18 and TRBJ1-1; D possibly corresponds to TRBD1 (5 bases). V was shortened by 2 bases and J by 5 bases, with 21 bases between the two germline ends. Germline V gene lookup returns CDR1 KGHSH and CDR2 LQKENI. CDR3 length equals 17 residues. The CDR3 DNA reads as TGTGCCAGCTCACCAGCCACAGGTGGGCCCCTAGGGACTGAAGCTTTCTTT. It encodes CASSPATGGPLGTEAFF.